Described below is a single T cell receptor beta chain sequence and its context. Antigen specificity is unknown. The data were obtained in a study of identical twins. In TCRdb, the 5' RACE reads were re-called with MiXCR into one record per CDR3 protein. The sample consists of about 530,000 distinct CDR3 sequences, about a fifth of them appearing once. General study results and limits: Modelling approaches yielded underestimates of out-of-frame TCR alpha sharing between monozygotic twins. Invariant MAIT and iNKT cells are populations that could partly confound zero-insertion analyses.

This CDR3 is built from 13 residues. Per the germline V gene, CDR1 is SGHTA and CDR2 is FQGTGA. With 5 bases clipped from V and 9 bases from J, the junction kept 3 bases outside the gene matches. These sequences were also reported in another study, on yellow fever vaccine responses in identical twins.

The receptor comes from a woman between 18 and 29 years old in good health. The chain has TRBV7-3 and TRBJ1-6; 8 positions agree with TRBD1. Sequences were obtained from CD4+ T cells sorted from blood. CDR3 coding DNA: TGTGCCAGCAGCGACAGGGGTGGTTCACCCCTCCACTTT. Translated, it gives CASSDRGGSPLHF.